The clone carrying this T cell receptor (beta chain) was seen a few times. From the RT-PCR reads, TCRdb called clonotypes with MiXCR, one entry per CDR3 protein. Of about 680,000 distinct CDR3 sequences detected, 14% appear once; the ten largest clones hold 3.6%. V gave up 4 bases and J gave up 7 bases, with 10 bases separating them. The CDR3 spans 12 residues. Germline values: CDR1 SEHNR, CDR2 FQNEAQ (reference sequence). What was sequenced was memory CD4+ T cells from blood. J is TRBJ1-2 and V is TRBV7-9, with D possibly TRBD1 on 5 matching bases. This TCR derives from a female donor in good health, serving as a healthy control. CDR3 loop: CASSSNGAGYTF. CDR3 sequence (DNA): TGTGCCAGCAGCTCCAACGGGGCTGGCTACACCTTC. Full variable domain (rest looked up from reference TRBV7-9 and TRBJ1-2): DTGVSQNPRHKITKRGQNVTFRCDPISEHNRLYWYRQTLGQGPEFLTYFQNEAQLEKSRLLSDRFSAERPKGSFSTLEIQRTEQGDSAMYLCASSSNGAGYTFGSGTRLTVV.